This T cell receptor beta chain is drawn from a study of radiation and T cells in renal cell carcinoma. In the study overall: Nephrectomy followed 15 Gy stereotactic body radiation by 4 weeks. Broader study findings: In blood, top tumor clones expanded by 2 weeks, shrinking by 4. Baseline intratumoral clonotype presence is unknown without pretreatment biopsies.

Data came from immunoSEQ multiplex PCR; TCRdb stores just in-frame clones and leaves some out. The sample contains 100,000 to 150,000 clones, 81% of which appear only once. The CDR3 extends over 18 amino acids. With V trimmed by 1 base and J by 3 bases, 14 bases remained unmatched. Looked up from germline, CDR1 is MGHRA and CDR2 is YSYEKL. The time point: blood 2 weeks post-SBRT. Sample treatment: 15 Gy SBRT to primary tumor, nephrectomy 4 weeks later. Blood was sampled at baseline, 2 weeks and 4 weeks after SBRT. With regard to this clone: Its antigen is unidentified.

This chain uses TRBV4-1 with TRBJ2-7, with 8 bases aligning to TRBD1. Sample: blood, taken from a patient whose treatment included radiotherapy and nephrectomy. The source of this sequence is a man aged 50 to 59 with renal cell carcinoma. This CDR3 is CASSQGYGPGQANYEQYF. In DNA form, the CDR3 reads TGCGCCAGCAGCCAAGGCTATGGCCCGGGACAGGCAAACTACGAGCAGTACTTC.